This T cell receptor (beta chain) is drawn from a study of blood T cell repertoires in COVID-19. Study-wide background: The origin of the acute and convalescent COVID-19 samples was the United States, Italy and Spain. T cells, B-cell-depleted T cells, or PBMCs provided the cDNA or gDNA that served as material.

Germline trimming cut 3 bases from V and 2 bases from J; bases unmatched to any gene: 10. The CDR3 loop spans 16 amino acids. Germline CDR1 is LNHDA and CDR2 is SQIVND (reference sequence). Original analysis: Amplified reference gene primers provided the basis for estimating nucleated cell counts. Some clones are missing from TCRdb's copy, which holds only in-frame ones; the method was immunoSEQ multiplex PCR. V and J calls and clone size are as listed in that table; D and trimming were resolved from the DNA. The data show 130,000 or so clones, with 84% seen just once and roughly 13% held by the top ten.

Sequences were obtained from peripheral blood. The sequence was obtained from a human donor in a cohort sampled during active COVID-19. The chain employs TRBV19 and TRBJ2-7; 7 nucleotides line up with TRBD2. The CDR3 nucleotides are TGTGCCAGTAGTATGAGCGGGACTTTAACGACCTACGAGCAGTACTTC. Translation gives CASSMSGTLTTYEQYF.